The T cell receptor beta chain under discussion was sequenced for a study of chemoradiotherapy in HPV16-positive cancers. Findings and limits, study-wide: For HPV16-positive patients, expanding HPV-responsive T cells associated with longer recurrence-free survival.

Repeated repertoire sampling spanned the course of chemoradiotherapy. CDR3 length: 14 amino acids. V dropped 3 bases and J dropped 4; count of bases not matched to a gene: 3. Germline V gives CDR1 SGHRS, CDR2 YFSETQ. In regard to this clone: Its antigen remains unidentified.

Assay: immunoSEQ multiplex PCR; the TCRdb copy retains only in-frame clones and omits some. This repertoire shows 30,000 to 45,000 clones, around 77% found once; its top ten account for 3.8%. The source of this sequence is a human donor with HPV-associated anogenital cancer. Sequencing was performed on blood, taken from a patient who underwent chemoradiotherapy. The chain couples TRBV5-1 to TRBJ1-4; TRBD1 agrees at 7 bases. The CDR3 DNA sequence: TGCGCCAGCAGCTCGACAGGGATTAATGAAAAACTGTTTTTT. Amino acid sequence: CASSSTGINEKLFF.